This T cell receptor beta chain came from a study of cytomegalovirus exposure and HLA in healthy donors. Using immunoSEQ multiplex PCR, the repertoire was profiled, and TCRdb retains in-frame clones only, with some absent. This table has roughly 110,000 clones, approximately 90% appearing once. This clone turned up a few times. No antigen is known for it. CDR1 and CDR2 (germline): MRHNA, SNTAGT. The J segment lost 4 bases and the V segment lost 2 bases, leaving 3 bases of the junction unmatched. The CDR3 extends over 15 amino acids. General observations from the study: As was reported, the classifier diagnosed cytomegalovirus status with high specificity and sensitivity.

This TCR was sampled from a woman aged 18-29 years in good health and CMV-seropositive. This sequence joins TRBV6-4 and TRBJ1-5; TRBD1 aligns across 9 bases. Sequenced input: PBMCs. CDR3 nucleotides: TGTGCCAGCAGTGACACGGGACAGGGTAATCAGCCCCAGCATTTT. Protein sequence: CASSDTGQGNQPQHF.